This T cell receptor (beta chain) was recorded in a study of identical twins. This clonotype was counted only a few times. Trimming shortened V by 6 bases and J by 4 bases, and 9 bases separated the two germline ends. The CDR3 runs 12 residues. Germline values: CDR1 ENHRY, CDR2 SYGVKD. Through template switching, a universal primer site was introduced, and the cDNA contained unique molecular identifiers. TCRdb re-called the 5' RACE reads with MiXCR, one entry per CDR3 protein. The sample carries 400,000 to 550,000 distinct CDR3 sequences, 24% recorded once. The same specimen was also included in a second study, on T cells expressing NK-cell markers.

This receptor was obtained from a woman aged 18-29 years in good health. The sample consisted of CD4+ T cells sorted from blood. The chain carries TRBV10-3 and TRBJ1-1; no firm D call. The CDR3 region has the DNA TGTGCCATCAGAGGCGGTGGCACTGAAGCTTTCTTT. Translated: CAIRGGGTEAFF.